Described below is a single T cell receptor (beta chain) sequence and its context. This clone was picked up one time. Its binding antigen is unknown. Nothing much larger sits one base from this clone, and base qualities are not available. This sample was included in a study of blood T cell repertoires in COVID-19 (TCRdb year 2020). Background for the entire study: Samples covering the acute and convalescent phases of COVID-19 were provided by collaborators in the United States, Italy and Spain. Sample metadata almost always included a de-identified subject ID, COVID-19 status, age in years and sex. The repertoires were made available in a free public database intended to serve as a resource for research on the immune response to SARS-CoV-2. Subjects who had been exposed to COVID-19, were actively infected with it, or had recovered from it provided the deeply sampled blood TCRbeta repertoires that made up the dataset. HLA class I and class II types, where available, came from metadata supplied by the sample provider rather than from assay-based typing. Samples came from the ongoing ImmuneRACE study (first 160 participants) plus 1,254 subjects from 6 global collaborators. The material from the prospective study consisted of cDNA or gDNA derived from T cells, B-cell-depleted T cells, or PBMCs. Here is what the overall study found, with its caveats: How much clinical and demographic metadata was included differed by source and by participant, and the metadata was provided uncurated.

The collaborating institutions used their own protocols to collect whole blood in K2EDTA tubes. For TCRbeta analysis, collaborators shipped samples as frozen whole blood, isolated PBMCs, or DNA extracted from either of those sample types. The germline V gene supplies CDR1 SGHRS and CDR2 YFSETQ. Trimming removed 4 bases from V and 1 base from J, leaving 20 bases between the germline ends. CDR3 length: 17 amino acids, cysteine to phenylalanine. The CDR3 DNA has 51 bases and is translated from base 1. TCRbeta CDR3 regions were amplified from genomic DNA by means of the immunoSEQ Assay, a bias-controlled multiplex PCR. Under the source paper's analysis protocol: Nucleated cell counts per sample were estimated from amplification of reference gene primers within the assay. To quantify the absolute abundance of each unique TCRbeta CDR3 rearrangement, sequence reads were collapsed and filtered. Productive Simpson clonality was computed per sample as the square root of Simpson's diversity index over productive rearrangements. Here the immuneACCESS table is served through TCRdb, limited to in-frame sequences with V and J called. Missing clones are a known gap in these copies; in checked studies unresolved V genes cover under half, and the rest lacks a known reason. V and J calls and clone size are given by that table; D and trimming were obtained from the DNA. Within this sample are 140,000 or so clones, with nearly 90% of them counted one time only. Clones ranked in the top ten supply less than 2% of the sample.

The chain uses TRBV5-1 and TRBJ1-1; matching of 6 bases hints at TRBD1 as the D gene. This clonotype was obtained from a man between 65 and 85 years old with acute or convalescent COVID-19. Sequenced: peripheral blood. The CDR3 loop reads CASSHPGGGRGNTEAFF. The nucleotide sequence is TGCGCCAGCAGCCACCCCGGGGGGGGGCGAGGGAACACTGAAGCTTTCTTT.